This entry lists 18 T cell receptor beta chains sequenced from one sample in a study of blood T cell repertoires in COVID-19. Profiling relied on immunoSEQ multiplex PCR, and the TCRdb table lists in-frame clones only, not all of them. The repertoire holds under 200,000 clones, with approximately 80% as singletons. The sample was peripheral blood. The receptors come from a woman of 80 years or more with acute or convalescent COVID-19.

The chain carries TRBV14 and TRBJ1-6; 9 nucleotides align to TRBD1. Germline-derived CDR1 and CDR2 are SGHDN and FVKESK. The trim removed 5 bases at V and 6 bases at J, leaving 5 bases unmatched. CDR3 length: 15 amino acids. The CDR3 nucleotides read TGTGCCAGCAGCTGGACAGGGGTGCCTAATTCACCCCTCCACTTT. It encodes CASSWTGVPNSPLHF.

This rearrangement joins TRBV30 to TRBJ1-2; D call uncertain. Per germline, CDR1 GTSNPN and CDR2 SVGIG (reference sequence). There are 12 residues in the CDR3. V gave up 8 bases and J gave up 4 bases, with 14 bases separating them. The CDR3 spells CAVRKPFYGYTF. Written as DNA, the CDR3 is TGTGCCGTCAGAAAACCCTTCTATGGCTACACCTTC. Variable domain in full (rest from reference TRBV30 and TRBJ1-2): SQTIHQWPATLVQPVGSPLSLECTVEGTSNPNLYWYRQAAGRGLQLLFYSVGIGQISSEVPQNLSASRPQDRQFILSSKKLLLSDSGFYLCAVRKPFYGYTFGSGTRLTVV.

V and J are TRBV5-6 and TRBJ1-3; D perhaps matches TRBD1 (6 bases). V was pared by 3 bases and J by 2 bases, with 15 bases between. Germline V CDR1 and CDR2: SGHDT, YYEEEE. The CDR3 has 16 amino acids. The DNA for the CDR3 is TGTGCCAGCAGCTGGGGTGGACAGCGCGCTGGAAACACCATATATTTT. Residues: CASSWGGQRAGNTIYF.

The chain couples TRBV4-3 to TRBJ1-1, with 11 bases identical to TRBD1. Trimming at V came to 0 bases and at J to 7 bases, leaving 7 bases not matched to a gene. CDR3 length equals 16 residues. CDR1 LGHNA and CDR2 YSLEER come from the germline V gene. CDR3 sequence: CASSQDRGQGVDEAFF. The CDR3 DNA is TGCGCCAGCAGCCAAGATAGGGGACAGGGGGTGGATGAAGCTTTCTTT.

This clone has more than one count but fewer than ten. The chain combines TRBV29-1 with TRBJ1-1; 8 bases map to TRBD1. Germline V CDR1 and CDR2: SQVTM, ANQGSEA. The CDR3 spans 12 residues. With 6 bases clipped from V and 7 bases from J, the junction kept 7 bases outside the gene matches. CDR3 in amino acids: CSVRDRNHEAFF. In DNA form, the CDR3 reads TGCAGCGTCAGGGACAGGAACCATGAAGCTTTCTTT.

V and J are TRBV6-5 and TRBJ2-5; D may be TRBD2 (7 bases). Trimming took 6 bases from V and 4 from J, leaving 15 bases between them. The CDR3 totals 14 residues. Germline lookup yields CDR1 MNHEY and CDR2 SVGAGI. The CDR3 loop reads CASSQGGAPETQYF. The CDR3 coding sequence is TGTGCCAGCAGCCAAGGGGGGGCCCCAGAGACCCAGTACTTC.

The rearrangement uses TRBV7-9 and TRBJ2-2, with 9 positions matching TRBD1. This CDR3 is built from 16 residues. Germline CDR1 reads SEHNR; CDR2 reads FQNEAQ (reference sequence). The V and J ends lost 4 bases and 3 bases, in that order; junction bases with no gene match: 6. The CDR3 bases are TGTGCCAGCAGCTCTAACGACAGGGGGGACACCGGGGAGCTGTTTTTT. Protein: CASSSNDRGDTGELFF. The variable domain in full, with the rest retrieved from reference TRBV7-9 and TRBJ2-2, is DTGVSQNPRHKITKRGQNVTFRCDPISEHNRLYWYRQTLGQGPEFLTYFQNEAQLEKSRLLSDRFSAERPKGSFSTLEIQRTEQGDSAMYLCASSSNDRGDTGELFFGEGSRLTVL.

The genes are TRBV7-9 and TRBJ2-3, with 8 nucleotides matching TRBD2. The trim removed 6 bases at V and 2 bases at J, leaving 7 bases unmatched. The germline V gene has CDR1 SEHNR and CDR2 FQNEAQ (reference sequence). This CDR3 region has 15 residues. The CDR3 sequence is CASSPSGGNTDTQYF. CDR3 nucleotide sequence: TGTGCCAGCAGTCCCAGCGGGGGTAACACAGATACGCAGTATTTT.

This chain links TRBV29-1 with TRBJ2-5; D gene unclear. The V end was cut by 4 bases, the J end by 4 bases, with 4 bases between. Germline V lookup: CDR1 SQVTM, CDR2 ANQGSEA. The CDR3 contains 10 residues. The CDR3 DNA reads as TGCAGCGTTGGGCCAGAGACCCAGTACTTC. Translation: CSVGPETQYF.

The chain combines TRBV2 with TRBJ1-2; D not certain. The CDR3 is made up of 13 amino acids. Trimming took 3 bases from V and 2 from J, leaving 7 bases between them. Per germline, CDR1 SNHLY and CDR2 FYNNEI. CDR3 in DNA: TGTGCCAGCAGTGAGGCGGGAAACTATGGCTACACCTTC. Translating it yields CASSEAGNYGYTF.

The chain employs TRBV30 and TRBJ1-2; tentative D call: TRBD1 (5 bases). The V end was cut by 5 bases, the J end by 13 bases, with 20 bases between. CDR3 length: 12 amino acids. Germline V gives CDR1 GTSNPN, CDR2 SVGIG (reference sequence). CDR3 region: CAWCNFQGVFTF. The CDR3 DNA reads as TGTGCCTGGTGTAATTTCCAGGGTGTCTTCACCTTC.

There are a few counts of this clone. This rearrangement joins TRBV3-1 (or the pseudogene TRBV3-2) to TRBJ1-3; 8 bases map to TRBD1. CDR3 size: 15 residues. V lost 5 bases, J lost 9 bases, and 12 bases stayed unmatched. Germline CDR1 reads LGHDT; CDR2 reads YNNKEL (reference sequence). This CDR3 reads CASSSTTGEMSTIYF. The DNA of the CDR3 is TGTGCCAGCAGCTCAACGACAGGGGAGATGAGCACCATATATTTT.

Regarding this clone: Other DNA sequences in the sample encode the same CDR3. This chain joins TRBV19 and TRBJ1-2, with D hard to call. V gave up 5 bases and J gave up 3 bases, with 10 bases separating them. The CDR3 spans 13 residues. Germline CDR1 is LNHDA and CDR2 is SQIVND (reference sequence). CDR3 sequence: CASSVGTDYGYTF. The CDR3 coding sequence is TGTGCCAGTAGTGTGGGTACAGACTATGGCTACACCTTC.

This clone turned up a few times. CDR3 nucleotides: TGTGCCAGCAGCTTAGGCTGGGACAGGATCGATGAGCAGTTCTTC. This codes for CASSLGWDRIDEQFF. The chain carries TRBV7-9 and TRBJ2-1; TRBD1 aligns across 8 bases. The CDR3 contains 15 residues. V was pared by 1 base and J by 8 bases, with 7 bases of the junction left unmatched. Germline V gene data show CDR1 as SEHNR and CDR2 as FQNEAQ (reference sequence).

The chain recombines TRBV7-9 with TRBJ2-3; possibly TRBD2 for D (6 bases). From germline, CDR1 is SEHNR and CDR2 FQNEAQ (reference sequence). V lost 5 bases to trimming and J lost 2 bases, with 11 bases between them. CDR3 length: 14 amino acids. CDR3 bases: TGTGCCAGCAGCCCGGGACTTTCCACAGATACGCAGTATTTT. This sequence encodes CASSPGLSTDTQYF.

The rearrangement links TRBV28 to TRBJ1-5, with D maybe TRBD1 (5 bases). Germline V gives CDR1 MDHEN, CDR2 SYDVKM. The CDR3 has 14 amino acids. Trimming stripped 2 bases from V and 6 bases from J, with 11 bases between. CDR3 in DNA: TGTGCCAGCAGTTTAGAGCAAAGGGGTCAGCCCCAGCATTTT. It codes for CASSLEQRGQPQHF.

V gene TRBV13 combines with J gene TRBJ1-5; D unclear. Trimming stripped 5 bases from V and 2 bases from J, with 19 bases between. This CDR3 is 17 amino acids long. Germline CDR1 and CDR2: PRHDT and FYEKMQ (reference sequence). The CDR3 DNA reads TGTGCCAGCAGCCTGAGAAGGTTCGGGGATGGCAATCAGCCCCAGCATTTT. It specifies CASSLRRFGDGNQPQHF.

DNA for the CDR3: TGTGCCACCAGCAGGCGGGGACAGGGGGTTGAAAAACTGTTTTTT. Translated, it gives CATSRRGQGVEKLFF. The rearrangement joins TRBV15 to TRBJ1-4; 11 bases are a match to TRBD1. The CDR3 is 15 amino acids. V was pared by 3 bases and J by 7 bases, with 4 bases of the junction left unmatched. Germline V CDR1 and CDR2: LNHNV, YYDKDF (reference sequence).